Listed below are T cell receptor beta chains from one sample, sequenced in a study of OX40 agonist ivuxolimab in advanced cancers. Produced via immunoSEQ multiplex PCR; TCRdb's table is partial and in-frame only. The sample has 59,000 or so clones, about nine tenths seen once. The material was CD4+ or CD8+ T cells sorted from blood, obtained in a trial of the OX40 agonist ivuxolimab. These receptors were obtained from an adult with an advanced solid tumor such as melanoma, head and neck, liver or kidney cancer. CDR3s include the opening cysteine and the closing phenylalanine or tryptophan. The D gene is left open where the match is weak. Clone size, where shown, is once, few, many, or a class for clones that have expanded.

-	TRBV7-8	TRBJ1-4	-	TGTGCCAGCAGTCTTATGATTTATGAAAAACTGTTTTTT	CASSLMIYEKLFF
-	TRBV28	TRBJ2-7	-	TGTGCCAGCAGTTTGGGGACGGATATTACCTACGAGCAGTACTTC	CASSLGTDITYEQYF
-	TRBV6-4	TRBJ2-5	TRBD1	TGTGCCAGCAGTGAGGGACAGGGGTCTCGAGAGACCCAGTACTTC	CASSEGQGSRETQYF
-	TRBV6-1	TRBJ2-7	-	TGTGCCAGCAGTGAAGCGTCGGACAGTTCCACCTACGAGCAGTACTTC	CASSEASDSSTYEQYF
once	TRBV11-2	TRBJ2-3	-	TGTGCCAGCAGCTTAGGTCCCCTGGCTGAAGATACGCAGTATTTT	CASSLGPLAEDTQYF
once	TRBV4-1	TRBJ1-2	TRBD1	TGCGCCAGCAGCCAAGCGGACAGGGACTGGGGTAACTATGGCTACACCTTC	CASSQADRDWGNYGYTF
once	TRBV30	TRBJ2-7	TRBD1	TGTGCCTGGAGCCAGGGGGAAGGCCACGAGCAGTACTTC	CAWSQGEGHEQYF
-	TRBV7-9	TRBJ2-7	-	TGTGCCAGCAGCTTAGTGGTTAGCGGATCCTACGAGCAGTACTTC	CASSLVVSGSYEQYF
-	TRBV2	TRBJ2-5	-	TGTGCCAGCAGTGAAGGGGAGGAGACCCAGTACTTC	CASSEGEETQYF
-	TRBV12-5	TRBJ1-5	-	TGTGCTAGTGGTACACAGGGTATGGAAGAGCCCCAGCATTTT	CASGTQGMEEPQHF
-	TRBV5-4	TRBJ2-7	TRBD1	TGTGCCAGCAGTCTTGGGGCCAGGGGGCTTCGCGAGCAGTACTTC	CASSLGARGLREQYF
-	TRBV30	TRBJ1-6	TRBD1	TGTGCCTGGAGCACCCGAAGGACAGGGCCAAGGAATTCACCCCTCCACTTT	CAWSTRRTGPRNSPLHF
-	TRBV7-9	TRBJ1-4	-	TGTGCCAGCAGCGCACAACTAGATAGGTCCCCGGAACTGTTTTTT	CASSAQLDRSPELFF
-	TRBV18	TRBJ2-3	TRBD1	TGTGCCAGCTCGCGACAGGGGGCGTCAGGTACGCAGTATTTT	CASSRQGASGTQYF
-	TRBV18	TRBJ2-7	TRBD1	TGTGCCAGCTCACCGGGGGCGTTGACAGGGGACTCCTACGAGCAGTACTTC	CASSPGALTGDSYEQYF
-	TRBV11-3	TRBJ1-2	-	TGTGCCAGCAGCCCTGACAGCAACTATGGCTACACCTTC	CASSPDSNYGYTF
-	TRBV5-1	TRBJ1-2	-	TGCGCCAGCAGCATCCAGGGTTTCGGGGGTGGCTACACCTTC	CASSIQGFGGGYTF
once	TRBV6-5	TRBJ2-7	-	TGTGCCAGCAGTTACTCCTCGGGACGGGCCTACGAGCAGTACTTC	CASSYSSGRAYEQYF
-	TRBV5-1	TRBJ1-2	TRBD1	TGCGCCAGCAGCTTGGTGGGACAGGGGATTTACTATGGCTACACCTTC	CASSLVGQGIYYGYTF
few	TRBV6-5	TRBJ1-1	-	TGTGCCAGCACCGACGGGGTCATGAACACTGAAGCTTTCTTT	CASTDGVMNTEAFF
-	TRBV5-1	TRBJ1-3	-	TGCGCCAGCAGCCTACCGGAAGGGTCTGGAAACACCATATATTTT	CASSLPEGSGNTIYF
-	TRBV29-1	TRBJ1-4	TRBD1	TGCAGCGTTGAAGGTTACGAGGGGGCGAGTGAAAAACTGTTTTTT	CSVEGYEGASEKLFF
-	TRBV7-2	TRBJ1-4	-	TGTGCCAGCAGCTTAGACCAGCCTTATGAAAAACTGTTTTTT	CASSLDQPYEKLFF
-	TRBV7-8	TRBJ2-1	-	TGTGCCAGCAGCTTTACTGGGCCGGCGGCGCAGTTCTTC	CASSFTGPAAQFF
once	TRBV7-9	TRBJ2-7	-	TGTGCCAGCGGAACCTACGAGCAGTACTTC	CASGTYEQYF
-	TRBV18	TRBJ2-1	TRBD2	TGTGCCAGCTCACCAGGGGGGGAAAATGAGCAGTTCTTC	CASSPGGENEQFF
-	TRBV2	TRBJ2-7	-	TGTGCCAGCAGTCGACCCAGTGGGGAGCAGTACTTC	CASSRPSGEQYF
-	TRBV2	TRBJ2-7	-	TGTGCCAGCAGTGAGACCCCGGGACTCTACGAGCAGTACTTC	CASSETPGLYEQYF
-	TRBV5-1	TRBJ2-5	TRBD1	TGCGCCAGCAGCCCCGGGACAGGGGGCTATCAAGAGACCCAGTACTTC	CASSPGTGGYQETQYF
-	TRBV2	TRBJ2-3	-	TGTGCCAGCAGTGTAGGCCAGGTGGATACGCAGTATTTT	CASSVGQVDTQYF
medium-sized	TRBV30	TRBJ1-5	TRBD1	TGTGCCTGGAGTTGGACAGGGAATCAGCCCCAGCATTTT	CAWSWTGNQPQHF
-	TRBV5-1	TRBJ2-1	TRBD2	TGCGCCAGCAGCTTGGGGACTAGCGGGAGAACCTACAATGAGCAGTTCTTC	CASSLGTSGRTYNEQFF
-	TRBV4-3	TRBJ2-7	TRBD2	TGCGCCAGCAGCCAAAGCACCCTAGCGGGAGTGCTTCGCGAGCAGTACTTC	CASSQSTLAGVLREQYF
-	TRBV28	TRBJ1-4	TRBD1	TGTGCCAGCAGACCCTCCGGGACAGCTGAAAAACTGTTTTTT	CASRPSGTAEKLFF
-	TRBV7-2	TRBJ2-7	-	TGTGCCAGCAGCTCTATAGCGTCGAGCTCCTACGAGCAGTACTTC	CASSSIASSSYEQYF
-	TRBV7-6	TRBJ1-6	TRBD1	TGTGCCAGCAGCCCCGGGACAGATTCACCCCTCCACTTT	CASSPGTDSPLHF
-	TRBV7-7	TRBJ2-2	TRBD1	TGTGCCAGCAGCCGCCGGACAGGGAGGAACACCGGGGAGCTGTTTTTT	CASSRRTGRNTGELFF
-	TRBV30	TRBJ1-1	-	TGTGCCTGGGGTAGGCGGATTGAAGCTTTCTTT	CAWGRRIEAFF
-	TRBV5-8	TRBJ2-5	TRBD1	TGTGCCAGCAGCAGACAGGGGGTGATGGAGACCCAGTACTTC	CASSRQGVMETQYF
once	TRBV6-4	TRBJ1-1	TRBD1	TGTGCCAGCAGTGACTCTAGCAGGGGGACTGAAGCTTTCTTT	CASSDSSRGTEAFF
-	TRBV10-1	TRBJ2-3	TRBD1	TGCGCCAGCAGTGCTCAGGGGGCCACAGATACGCAGTATTTT	CASSAQGATDTQYF
-	TRBV2	TRBJ2-3	-	TGTGCCAGCAGTGACGTTCCGTTGCCGCAGTATTTT	CASSDVPLPQYF